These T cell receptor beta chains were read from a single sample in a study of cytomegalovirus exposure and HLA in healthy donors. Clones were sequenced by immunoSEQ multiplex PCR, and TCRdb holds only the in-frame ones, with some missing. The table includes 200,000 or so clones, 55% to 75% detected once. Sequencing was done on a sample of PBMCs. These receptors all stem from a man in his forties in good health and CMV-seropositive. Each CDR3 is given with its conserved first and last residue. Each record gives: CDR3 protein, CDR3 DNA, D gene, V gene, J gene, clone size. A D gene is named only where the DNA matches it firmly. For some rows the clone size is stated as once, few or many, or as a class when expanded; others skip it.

CASPIDTEAFF	TGTGCCAGCCCCATTGACACTGAAGCTTTCTTT	-	TRBV6-4	TRBJ1-1	-
CASSQPWGPGEQFF	TGCGCCAGCAGCCAACCCTGGGGCCCCGGGGAGCAGTTCTTC	-	TRBV4-1	TRBJ2-1	few
CASSSVSVGNTIYF	TGTGCCAGCAGTTCCGTGAGCGTTGGAAACACCATATATTTT	-	TRBV28	TRBJ1-3	few
CASSLDAQFGEAFF	TGTGCCAGCAGCTTAGATGCACAGTTCGGTGAAGCTTTCTTT	-	TRBV7-6	TRBJ1-1	-
CASSSHREYYGYTF	TGTGCCAGCAGTTCCCACAGGGAATACTATGGCTACACCTTC	-	TRBV27	TRBJ1-2	-
CASSPPEGTPYEQYF	TGTGCCAGCAGCCCCCCGGAGGGAACCCCCTACGAGCAGTACTTC	-	TRBV7-9	TRBJ2-7	-
CASSLDSHDGYTF	TGTGCCAGCAGCTTAGATAGCCACGATGGCTACACCTTC	-	TRBV11-2	TRBJ1-2	-
CASSWTDYNEQFF	TGTGCCAGCAGCTGGACTGACTACAATGAGCAGTTCTTC	-	TRBV5-5	TRBJ2-1	-
CASSLVGENTGELFF	TGCGCCAGCAGCTTGGTCGGGGAGAACACCGGGGAGCTGTTTTTT	-	TRBV5-1	TRBJ2-2	-
CASSEGSGETQYF	TGCGCCAGCAGCGAAGGCAGCGGGGAGACCCAGTACTTC	-	TRBV5-1	TRBJ2-5	-
CASSQYKTTYEQYF	TGTGCCAGCAGCCAGTACAAGACTACCTACGAGCAGTACTTC	-	TRBV7-6	TRBJ2-7	-
CASISGTRGSTDTQYF	TGCGCCAGCATTTCTGGGACGAGGGGGAGCACAGATACGCAGTATTTT	-	TRBV10-1	TRBJ2-3	few
CASSLRTPPGNTIYF	TGTGCCAGCAGCTTACGGACACCGCCTGGAAACACCATATATTTT	-	TRBV11-2	TRBJ1-3	once
CASSLYSGNREQFF	TGTGCCAGCAGTTTATATTCGGGGAATAGGGAGCAGTTCTTC	-	TRBV28	TRBJ2-1	-
CASSPSGTGGLMNTEAFF	TGCGCCAGCAGCCCTTCCGGGACAGGGGGCCTTATGAACACTGAAGCTTTCTTT	TRBD1	TRBV5-1	TRBJ1-1	-
CASTGYNEQFF	TGTGCCAGTACAGGGTACAATGAGCAGTTCTTC	-	TRBV19	TRBJ2-1	few
CASSLGGAPLYEQYF	TGTGCCAGCAGCCTCGGAGGGGCCCCCCTCTACGAGCAGTACTTC	-	TRBV7-3	TRBJ2-7	-
CASSLGSDEQYF	TGTGCCAGCAGCTTAGGGTCGGACGAGCAGTACTTC	-	TRBV11-2	TRBJ2-7	-
CASSWGEETQYF	TGCGCCAGCAGCTGGGGCGAAGAGACCCAGTACTTC	-	TRBV5-1	TRBJ2-5	-
CASSKLAGNTGELFF	TGTGCCAGTAGTAAACTAGCGGGGAACACCGGGGAGCTGTTTTTT	TRBD2	TRBV19	TRBJ2-2	few
CASSLGPGLNEKLFF	TGTGCCAGCAGTCTAGGGCCAGGACTTAATGAAAAACTGTTTTTT	-	TRBV7-6	TRBJ1-4	-
CASSLEGGGGYNEQFF	TGTGCCAGCAGTTTAGAAGGCGGGGGGGGTTACAATGAGCAGTTCTTC	TRBD2	TRBV27	TRBJ2-1	-
CASSQGRQGQAVYEQYF	TGCGCCAGCAGCCAAGGTCGCCAGGGACAGGCTGTCTACGAGCAGTACTTC	TRBD1	TRBV4-1	TRBJ2-7	-
CASSYAITGRTDTQYF	TGTGCCAGCAGTTACGCCATTACAGGGAGAACAGATACGCAGTATTTT	-	TRBV28	TRBJ2-3	-
CATSRGLSGGATDTQYF	TGTGCCACCAGCAGAGGGTTGAGCGGGGGGGCCACAGATACGCAGTATTTT	TRBD2	TRBV15	TRBJ2-3	-
CASSRTGGDQPQHF	TGTGCCAGCAGCCGGACAGGGGGGGATCAGCCCCAGCATTTT	TRBD1	TRBV6-5	TRBJ1-5	-
CASSPDRGVGEQYF	TGTGCCAGCAGCCCGGACAGGGGAGTCGGCGAGCAGTACTTC	TRBD1	TRBV7-7	TRBJ2-7	-